The sequence of this T cell receptor beta chain was determined in a study of cytomegalovirus exposure and HLA in healthy donors. Study results and limitations: With later analysis, a missense DCLRE1C variant became linked to TCR beta V- and J-gene trimming. Most subjects had HLA-A and HLA-B alleles reportedly predicted accurately by TCR beta sequences.

The CDR3 runs 11 residues. CDR1 is SGDLS and CDR2 is YYNGEE in the germline V gene. J gave up 6 bases and V 10 bases, and 4 bases lay outside the gene matches. Details on this clone: The antigen remains undetermined. This sample also contains other DNA sequences that code for the same CDR3.

The PCR ran on 60 Vbeta and 13 Jbeta primers. How the authors handled the data: Among the unique TCR beta chains that a later analysis counted, about 81 million in all, roughly 11 million were shared. Only in-frame clones appear in the TCRdb table, and some are missing; sequencing was by immunoSEQ multiplex PCR. D and trimming come from the DNA, and the V and J calls and clone size come from that table. The sample includes 150,000 to 200,000 clones, 75% to 85% of them seen just once. This TCR came from a woman aged 18-29 years in good health and CMV-seronegative. Input material: PBMCs. V is TRBV9 and J is TRBJ1-3, with 7 bases identical to TRBD1. The chain's CDR3 is CASGTANTIYF. In DNA, the CDR3 is TGTGCCTCAGGGACAGCAAACACCATATATTTT.